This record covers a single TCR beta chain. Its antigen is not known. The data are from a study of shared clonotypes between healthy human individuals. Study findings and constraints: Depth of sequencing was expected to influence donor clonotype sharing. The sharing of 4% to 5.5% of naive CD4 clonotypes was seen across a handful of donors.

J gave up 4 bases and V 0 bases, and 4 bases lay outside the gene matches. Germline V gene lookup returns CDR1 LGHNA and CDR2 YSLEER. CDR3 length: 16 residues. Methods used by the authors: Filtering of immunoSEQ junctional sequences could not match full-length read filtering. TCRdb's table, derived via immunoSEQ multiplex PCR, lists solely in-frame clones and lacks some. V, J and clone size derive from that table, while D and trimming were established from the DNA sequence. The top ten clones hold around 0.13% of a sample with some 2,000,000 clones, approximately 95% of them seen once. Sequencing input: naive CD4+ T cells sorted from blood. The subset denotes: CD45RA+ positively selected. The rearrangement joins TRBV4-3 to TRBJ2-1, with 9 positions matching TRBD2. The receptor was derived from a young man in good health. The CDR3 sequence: CASSQETSGRYNEQFF. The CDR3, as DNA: TGCGCCAGCAGCCAAGAGACTAGCGGACGTTACAATGAGCAGTTCTTC.